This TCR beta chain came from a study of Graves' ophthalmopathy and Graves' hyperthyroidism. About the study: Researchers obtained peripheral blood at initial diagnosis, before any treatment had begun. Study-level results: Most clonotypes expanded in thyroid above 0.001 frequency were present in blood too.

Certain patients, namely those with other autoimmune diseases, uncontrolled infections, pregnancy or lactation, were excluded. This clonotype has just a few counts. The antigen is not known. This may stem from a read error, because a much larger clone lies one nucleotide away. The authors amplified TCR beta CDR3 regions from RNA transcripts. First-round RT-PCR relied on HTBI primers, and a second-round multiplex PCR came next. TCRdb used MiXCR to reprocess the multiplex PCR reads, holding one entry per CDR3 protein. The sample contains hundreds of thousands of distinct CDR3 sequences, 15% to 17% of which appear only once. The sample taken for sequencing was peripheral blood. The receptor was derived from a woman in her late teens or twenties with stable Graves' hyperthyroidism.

CDR3 sequence reads: CASSPQDNTEAFF. CDR3 nucleotide sequence: TGTGCCAGCAGCCCACAGGATAACACTGAAGCTTTCTTT. V and J are TRBV11-3 and TRBJ1-1; D might be TRBD1 (5 bases). Germline loops: CDR1 SGHNT, CDR2 YENEEA. V was cut by 5 bases and J by 2 bases, with 9 bases left in between. There are 13 residues in the CDR3. Combining the CDR3 with reference TRBV11-3 and TRBJ1-1 gives the whole variable domain EAGVVQSPRYKIIEKKQPVAFWCNPISGHNTLYWYLQNLGQGPELLIRYENEEAVDDSQLPKDRFSAERLKGVDSTLKIQPAELGDSAVYLCASSPQDNTEAFFGQGTRLTVV.